The 22 T cell receptor beta chains below come from one sample, sequenced in a study of blood T cell repertoires in COVID-19. Repertoires were generated with immunoSEQ multiplex PCR, while TCRdb's copy carries only in-frame clones and drops some. The sample contains roughly 190,000 clones, more than 80% of which appear only once. Sequencing was carried out using peripheral blood. The receptors stem from a woman aged 40 to 50 with COVID-19, enrolled during active disease.

The genes are TRBV28 and TRBJ2-7; 7 nucleotides line up with TRBD2. The junction had 20 bases not matched to a gene; V was cut back by 7 bases and J by 2 bases. The CDR3 spans 18 residues. Germline V gene sequence: CDR1 MDHEN, CDR2 SYDVKM. This chain's CDR3 is CASTHPVPKRGAPYEQYF. In DNA, the CDR3 is TGTGCCAGCACTCATCCAGTTCCCAAGCGGGGAGCACCCTACGAGCAGTACTTC.

The chain has TRBV27 and TRBJ2-2, with TRBD2 matching 7 bases. This CDR3 contains 15 residues. Germline loops: CDR1 MNHEY, CDR2 SMNVEV (reference sequence). The junction had 10 bases not matched to a gene; V was cut back by 6 bases and J by 6 bases. CDR3 in amino acids: CASRVGGKVAGELFF. DNA of the CDR3: TGTGCCAGCAGGGTGGGAGGGAAGGTTGCCGGGGAGCTGTTTTTT.

The J gene is TRBJ2-1, the V gene TRBV28, with 7 bases that match TRBD2. J lost 6 bases, V lost 2 bases, and 10 bases had no gene match. The V gene's germline CDR1 is MDHEN and CDR2 SYDVKM. The CDR3 sequence is 16 residues long. The CDR3 region has the DNA TGTGCCAGCAGTTTAACTGGCGGGAGTATGGCCAATGAGCAGTTCTTC. As protein: CASSLTGGSMANEQFF.

This clone was detected only a few times. This CDR3 is CASSVGTGTDNEKLFF. In nucleotides, the CDR3 is TGTGCCAGCAGTGTCGGGACAGGGACCGACAATGAAAAACTGTTTTTT. The chain recombines TRBV6-1 with TRBJ1-4; 9 bases are shared with TRBD1. Per germline, CDR1 MNHNS and CDR2 SASEGT. The CDR3 extends over 16 amino acids. The junction had 8 bases not matched to a gene; V was cut back by 4 bases and J by 5 bases.

The V gene is TRBV13, the J gene TRBJ1-1; weak D call: TRBD1 (5 bases). V was trimmed by 5 bases and J by 5 bases, leaving 15 bases between them. CDR1 is PRHDT and CDR2 is FYEKMQ in the germline V gene (reference sequence). The CDR3 is 14 amino acids. In nucleotides, the CDR3 is TGTGCCAGCAGCCCCCCTGACAGTAGGACTGAAGCTTTCTTT. It codes for CASSPPDSRTEAFF.

The chain joins TRBV27 to TRBJ2-1; D gene uncertain. CDR1 is MNHEY, CDR2 SMNVEV, per germline (reference sequence). The CDR3 has 16 residues. V was trimmed by 2 bases and J by 0 bases, leaving 11 bases between them. The CDR3 nucleotides read TGTGCCAGCAGTTTAGTCCGAGTAAGCTCCTACAATGAGCAGTTCTTC. Translation: CASSLVRVSSYNEQFF.

The genes are TRBV2 and TRBJ2-2; weak D call: TRBD2 (5 bases). The germline V and J ends were trimmed by 9 bases and 5 bases, with 13 bases remaining between them. This CDR3 contains 13 residues. Germline V gene data show CDR1 as SNHLY and CDR2 as FYNNEI. This CDR3 reads CASGGWGTGELFF. Here the CDR3 DNA reads TGTGCCAGTGGCGGGTGGGGAACCGGGGAGCTGTTTTTT.

The genes are TRBV24-1 and TRBJ1-2; 10 bases are a match to TRBD1. This CDR3 contains 16 residues. CDR1 and CDR2 (germline): KGHDR, SFDVKD. Trimming removed 8 bases from V and 3 bases from J; junction bases left unmatched: 11. In DNA form, the CDR3 reads TGTGCCACCAACCGATCGACAGGGGGCGAGGACTATGGCTACACCTTC. Protein product: CATNRSTGGEDYGYTF.

The chain has TRBV7-6 and TRBJ1-3, with D unclear. CDR1 and CDR2 (germline): SGHVS, FNYEAQ. The CDR3 sequence is 15 residues long. The V end lost 1 base, the J end lost 6 bases, and 13 bases lay between the germline ends. This CDR3 reads CASSLVEASTNTIYF. The CDR3 coding sequence is TGTGCCAGCAGCTTAGTTGAGGCCAGCACAAACACCATATATTTT.

V usage is TRBV19 and J usage is TRBJ1-6, with 10 bases that match TRBD1. CDR1 and CDR2 (germline): LNHDA, SQIVND (reference sequence). With 5 bases clipped from V and 8 bases from J, the junction kept 3 bases outside the gene matches. This CDR3 contains 14 residues. CDR3 nucleotides: TGTGCCAGTAGTCCCGGGACAGGGGATTCACCCCTCCACTTT. Its protein product is CASSPGTGDSPLHF. Together with reference TRBV19 and TRBJ1-6, the CDR3 gives the full variable domain: DGGITQSPKYLFRKEGQNVTLSCEQNLNHDAMYWYRQDPGQGLRLIYYSQIVNDFQKGDIAEGYSVSREKKESFPLTVTSAQKNPTAFYLCASSPGTGDSPLHFGNGTRLTVT.

The V call is TRBV11-2, the J call TRBJ2-1; D unresolved. Trimming stripped 1 base from V and 7 bases from J, with 11 bases between. The CDR3 is 14 residues long. Germline V gene sequence: CDR1 SGHAT, CDR2 FQNNGV. CDR3 loop: CASSLGNPLNEQFF. The DNA for the CDR3 is TGTGCCAGCAGCTTAGGAAATCCACTAAATGAGCAGTTCTTC. The full variable domain, with the rest looked up from reference TRBV11-2 and TRBJ2-1, is EAGVAQSPRYKIIEKRQSVAFWCNPISGHATLYWYQQILGQGPKLLIQFQNNGVVDDSQLPKDRFSAERLKGVDSTLKIQPAKLEDSAVYLCASSLGNPLNEQFFGPGTRLTVL.

V gene TRBV6-6 combines with J gene TRBJ1-1; a possible D gene is TRBD1 (5 bases). V lost 2 bases, J lost 5 bases, and 12 bases lay in between. The CDR3 is made up of 14 amino acids. CDR1 and CDR2 from the germline V gene are MNHNY and SVGAGI (reference sequence). The CDR3 sequence: CASSYELGGTEAFF. CDR3 coding DNA: TGTGCCAGCAGTTACGAGCTCGGGGGTACTGAAGCTTTCTTT.

This chain links TRBV5-5 with TRBJ2-7; 10 positions match TRBD1. The CDR3 is 13 amino acids. Germline CDR1 is SGHKS and CDR2 is YYEKEE (reference sequence). V shed 4 bases, J shed 4 bases, and the junction held 2 bases outside the gene matches. CDR3 amino acids: CASSRQGAYEQYF. The CDR3 DNA is TGTGCCAGCAGCCGACAGGGGGCATACGAGCAGTACTTC.

This clone has only one observation. This sequence joins TRBV18 and TRBJ1-2; 8 bases agree with TRBD1. CDR3 size: 12 residues. Losses at the gene ends were 3 bases for V and 11 bases for J; bases not matched to a gene: 5. The germline gives CDR1 KGHSH, CDR2 LQKENI. The CDR3 is CASSPVRQGYTF. The CDR3 DNA reads TGTGCCAGCTCACCCGTACGACAGGGGTACACCTTC.

The chain recombines TRBV2 with TRBJ2-1; tentatively, D is TRBD2 (5 bases). CDR3 length: 14 amino acids. Germline V CDR1 and CDR2: SNHLY, FYNNEI. Trimming removed 3 bases at V and 2 bases at J, with 8 bases between. CDR3 sequence: CASSEGEAYNEQFF. As DNA, the CDR3 is TGTGCCAGCAGTGAGGGAGAGGCCTACAATGAGCAGTTCTTC. The whole variable domain, remainder taken from reference TRBV2 and TRBJ2-1, is EPEVTQTPSHQVTQMGQEVILRCVPISNHLYFYWYRQILGQKVEFLVSFYNNEISEKSEIFDDQFSVERPDGSNFTLKIRSTKLEDSAMYFCASSEGEAYNEQFFGPGTRLTVL.

The chain has TRBV27 and TRBJ2-7, with D possibly matching TRBD1 (5 bases). The CDR3 is 14 amino acids. Germline-derived CDR1 and CDR2 are MNHEY and SMNVEV (reference sequence). Trimming stripped 1 base from V and 1 base from J, with 8 bases between. CDR3 in amino acids: CASSLWGGSYEQYF. CDR3 in DNA: TGTGCCAGCAGTTTATGGGGCGGTTCCTACGAGCAGTACTTC.

The rearrangement joins TRBV29-1 to TRBJ1-1; possible D gene TRBD1, 6 bases. The CDR3 length is 16 residues. Germline lookup yields CDR1 SQVTM and CDR2 ANQGSEA. V was pared by 7 bases and J by 6 bases, with 27 bases between. The CDR3 loop reads CSARASSWEGGPEAFF. The CDR3 region has the DNA TGCAGCGCAAGAGCGTCGTCATGGGAGGGGGGTCCTGAAGCTTTCTTT. Supplemented by reference TRBV29-1 and TRBJ1-1, the full variable domain reads SAVISQKPSRDICQRGTSLTIQCQVDSQVTMMFWYRQQPGQSLTLIATANQGSEATYESGFVIDKFPISRPNLTFSTLTVSNMSPEDSSIYLCSARASSWEGGPEAFFGQGTRLTVV.

This clone was found a few times. This rearrangement joins TRBV7-9 to TRBJ1-2; TRBD1 agrees at 7 bases. This CDR3 has 15 amino acids. The V and J ends lost 5 bases and 4 bases, in that order; junction bases with no gene match: 10. Germline V gene sequence: CDR1 SEHNR, CDR2 FQNEAQ (reference sequence). The CDR3 nucleotides read TGTGCCAGCAGCGGCGGGACAGCCGCCCTCTATGGCTACACCTTC. It yields the protein CASSGGTAALYGYTF.

This chain joins TRBV6-2 or TRBV6-3 and TRBJ2-1; 14 nucleotides line up with TRBD2. CDR1 MNHEY and CDR2 SVGEGT come from the germline V gene. The CDR3 sequence is 15 residues long. Losses at the gene ends were 6 bases for V and 6 bases for J; bases not matched to a gene: 4. This CDR3 reads CASSFGTSGGNEQFF. The CDR3 coding sequence is TGTGCCAGCAGCTTCGGGACTAGCGGGGGCAATGAGCAGTTCTTC.

The genes are TRBV19 and TRBJ1-2; unclear D gene. Germline V gene data show CDR1 as LNHDA and CDR2 as SQIVND (reference sequence). The V gene lost 3 bases and the J gene lost 8 bases, with 13 bases spanning the gap. The length of the CDR3 is 13 residues. CDR3 nucleotides: TGTGCCAGTAGTATTAAGGTATCAGGAGGCTACACCTTC. The encoded protein is CASSIKVSGGYTF.

V usage is TRBV7-8 and J usage is TRBJ2-5; 8 nucleotides align to TRBD1. From germline, CDR1 is SGHVS and CDR2 FQNEAQ. The CDR3 has 15 amino acids. J lost 4 bases, V lost 1 base, and 5 bases had no gene match. CDR3 sequence reads: CASSLGPGGGETQYF. The CDR3 nucleotides read TGTGCCAGCAGCTTAGGCCCAGGGGGCGGAGAGACCCAGTACTTC.

The rearrangement uses TRBV25-1 and TRBJ1-2, with no clear D. V lost 4 bases, J lost 4 bases, and 22 bases lay in between. The CDR3 spans 17 residues. The germline gives CDR1 MGHDK, CDR2 SYGVNS. This CDR3 is CASSVGRVVRGAYGYTF. The DNA of the CDR3 is TGTGCCAGCAGTGTGGGGAGAGTAGTTCGAGGTGCCTATGGCTACACCTTC.